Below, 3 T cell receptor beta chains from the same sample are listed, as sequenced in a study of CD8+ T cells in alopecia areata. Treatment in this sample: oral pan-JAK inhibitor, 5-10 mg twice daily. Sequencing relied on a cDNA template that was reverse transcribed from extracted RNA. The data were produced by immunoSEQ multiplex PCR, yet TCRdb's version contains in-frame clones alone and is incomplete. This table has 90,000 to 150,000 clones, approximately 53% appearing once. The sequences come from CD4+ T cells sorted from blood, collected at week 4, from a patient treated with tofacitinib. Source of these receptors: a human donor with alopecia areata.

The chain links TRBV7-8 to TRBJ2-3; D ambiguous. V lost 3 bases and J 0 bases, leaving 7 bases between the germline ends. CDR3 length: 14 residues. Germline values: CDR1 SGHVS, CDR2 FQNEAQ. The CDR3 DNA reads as TGTGCCAGCAGCTTCGGCGGCAGCACAGATACGCAGTATTTT. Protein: CASSFGGSTDTQYF.

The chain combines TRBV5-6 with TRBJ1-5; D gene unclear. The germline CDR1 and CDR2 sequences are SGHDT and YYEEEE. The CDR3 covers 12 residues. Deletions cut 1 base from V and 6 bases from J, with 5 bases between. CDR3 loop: CASSLWGQPQHF. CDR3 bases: TGTGCCAGCAGCTTGTGGGGTCAGCCCCAGCATTTT. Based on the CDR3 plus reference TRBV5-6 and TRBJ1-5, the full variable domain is DAGVTQSPTHLIKTRGQQVTLRCSPKSGHDTVSWYQQALGQGPQFIFQYYEEEERQRGNFPDRFSGHQFPNYSSELNVNALLLGDSALYLCASSLWGQPQHFGDGTRLSIL.

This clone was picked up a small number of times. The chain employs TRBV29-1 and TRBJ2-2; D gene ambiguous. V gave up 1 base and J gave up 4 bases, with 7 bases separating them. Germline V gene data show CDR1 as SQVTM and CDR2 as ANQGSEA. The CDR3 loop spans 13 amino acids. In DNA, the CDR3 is TGCAGCGTTGAAGTTAGGGTCACCGGGGAGCTGTTTTTT. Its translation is CSVEVRVTGELFF.